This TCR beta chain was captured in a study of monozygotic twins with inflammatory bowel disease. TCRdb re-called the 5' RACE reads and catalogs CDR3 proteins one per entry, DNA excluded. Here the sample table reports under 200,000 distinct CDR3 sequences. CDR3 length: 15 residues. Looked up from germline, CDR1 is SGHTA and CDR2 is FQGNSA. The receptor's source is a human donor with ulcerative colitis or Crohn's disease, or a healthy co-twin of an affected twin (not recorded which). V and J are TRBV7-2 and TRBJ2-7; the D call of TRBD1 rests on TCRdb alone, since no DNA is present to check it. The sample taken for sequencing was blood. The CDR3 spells CASSLGLGGSYEQYF.